The T cell receptor beta chain described here comes from a study of blood T cells in healthy people across ages. The study's findings and limits: In long-lived donors, naive CD4+ cell counts and diversity exceeded those of aged donors.

Concerning this clonotype: Antigen specificity is unknown.

The CDR3 has 15 residues. CDR1 and CDR2 from the germline V gene are LNHNV and YYDKDF (reference sequence). Germline trimming cut 5 bases from V and 7 bases from J; bases unmatched to any gene: 4. Primed by a sample-barcoded 5' primer and a J-beta primer mix, a second PCR proceeded for about 7 to 11 cycles. In TCRdb, the 5' RACE reads were re-called with MiXCR into one record per CDR3 protein. In the table there are fewer than 800,000 distinct CDR3 sequences, about 25% of which are singletons. The same data also contributed to another study, on T cells of mothers and their children. In that study: Related mother-child pairs showed slightly higher but non-significant overlap than unrelated pairs.

The clonotype was recovered from a boy between 10 and 17 years old in good health. Sequencing input: blood. The chain uses TRBV15 and TRBJ2-1, with 14 bases identical to TRBD2. The CDR3 spells CATSRGTSGGNEQFF. CDR3 coding DNA: TGTGCCACCAGCCGGGGGACTAGCGGGGGAAATGAGCAGTTCTTC.